A single T cell receptor (beta chain) is shown here with its context. Antigen: not known. These data are taken from a study of T cell repertoires in cytomegalovirus infection. About the research overall: Used in the study were CMV epitopes, some recently identified and HLA-C-restricted, others well-studied and HLA-B-restricted.

A single record per CDR3 protein comes from TCRdb applying MiXCR to the reads. There are roughly 990,000 distinct CDR3 sequences in the sample; roughly a third occur only once, and around an eighth lies in the top ten. Points from the study as a whole: HLA-C-restricted CMV clonotypes gave the most frequent clonotype in two of eight donors.

Trimming took off 2 bases at V and 0 bases at J, with 10 bases between the two ends. Germline V gene data show CDR1 as SGHAT and CDR2 as FQNNGV. This CDR3 contains 15 residues. This TCR derives from a human donor in good health (CMV status not recorded). Some clones in this sample may be carry-over from other donors' samples. The chain carries TRBV11-2 and TRBJ1-2; D perhaps matches TRBD1 (5 bases). The source was cultured CD8+ T cells from PBMCs, collected from culture after CMV antigen stimulation. The CDR3 protein is CASSLSGTPNYGYTF. In DNA, the CDR3 is TGTGCCAGCAGCTTAAGCGGGACTCCTAACTATGGCTACACCTTC.